This TCR beta chain was sequenced for a study of blood T cell repertoires in COVID-19. CDR1 is SGHRS, CDR2 YFSETQ, per germline. The CDR3 covers 15 residues. After removal of 0 bases from V and 5 bases from J, the junction contained 3 bases not matched to a gene. This clone turned up a few times. The table came from immunoSEQ multiplex PCR; TCRdb's copy has only in-frame clones and leaves some out. The sample contains 200,000 to 250,000 clones, about 80% of which appear only once. This chain connects TRBV5-1 to TRBJ2-1; 9 bases line up with TRBD2. This TCR was sampled from a woman aged 25 to 39 who had recovered from COVID-19. Sequenced sample: peripheral blood. CDR3 residues: CASSLGLADDNEQFF. The CDR3 DNA is TGCGCCAGCAGCTTGGGACTAGCGGATGACAATGAGCAGTTCTTC.